These T cell receptor beta chains were read from a single sample in a study of tumor-infiltrating lymphocytes in primary liver carcinoma. One entry per CDR3 protein, called by TCRdb with MiXCR from the multiplex PCR reads. This table has 300,000 to 400,000 distinct CDR3 sequences, roughly 61% appearing once. The sequenced sample was peripheral blood. The receptors here all came from a man aged 35 to 55 with primary liver carcinoma and hepatitis B virus infection. The CDR3 runs from the conserved cysteine through the conserved F or W. The D gene is left open where the match is weak. Only part of the rows carry a size: once, few, many, or a class if the clone is expanded.

size,J,V,D,DNA,CDR3
-,TRBJ1-5,TRBV7-9,-,TGTGCCAGCAGCTTAGAACACGGTAGTAGCAATCAGCCCCAGCATTTT,CASSLEHGSSNQPQHF
many,TRBJ2-7,TRBV6-2/TRBV6-3,-,TGTGCCAGCAGCGAGTTCTACGAGCAGTACTTC,CASSEFYEQYF
-,TRBJ2-2,TRBV11-1,-,TGTGGCAGCAGCTCATCGTGGGGGGACACCGGGGAGCTGTTTTTT,CGSSSSWGDTGELFF
-,TRBJ2-1,TRBV25-1,TRBD2,TGTACCAGCAGTGAATCAACTAGCGGGAGTCTCAACAATGAGCAGTTCTTC,CTSSESTSGSLNNEQFF
-,TRBJ2-2,TRBV11-1,-,TGTGTCAGCAGCTACCAGCAAGGGAACACCGGGGAGCTGTTTTTT,CVSSYQQGNTGELFF
-,TRBJ2-2,TRBV30,TRBD2,TGTGCCTGGAGTGTACGCACTAGCGGTCCGAACACCAGGGAGCTGTTTTTT,CAWSVRTSGPNTRELFF
few,TRBJ1-5,TRBV6-1,TRBD1,TGTGCCAGCAGGGACAGGAGGGGTAGTGGCAATCAGCCCCAGCATTTT,CASRDRRGSGNQPQHF
once,TRBJ1-3,TRBV11-1,TRBD1,TGTGACAGCGGGACAGGGAATCGGAGCACCATATATTTT,CDSGTGNRSTIYF
-,TRBJ2-2,TRBV4-1,-,TGCACCAGCAGCTTAGAGAGTGGAACCGGGGAGCTGTTTTTT,CTSSLESGTGELFF
-,TRBJ2-1,TRBV29-1,-,TGCAGCGTTGTAGGGACGAAGACATGGCTCTTC,CSVVGTKTWLF
-,TRBJ2-3,TRBV11-2,TRBD2,TGTGTCAGCAGCCTACAAGGGACTAGCGGGGGGTTAGATACGCAGTATTTT,CVSSLQGTSGGLDTQYF
-,TRBJ2-5,TRBV5-4,-,TGTGCCAGCAGCCAACAGGAGCCAGAAGAGACCCAGTACTTC,CASSQQEPEETQYF
-,TRBJ2-4,TRBV30,-,TGTGCCTGGAGTGTAGGGGTTGGCAAAAAGATTCAGTACTTC,CAWSVGVGKKIQYF
few,TRBJ1-2,TRBV18,TRBD1,TGTGCCAGCTCACCGGCGTCGGGACAGAACGGTTATGGCTACACCTTC,CASSPASGQNGYGYTF
-,TRBJ2-1,TRBV11-1,TRBD2,TGTGTCAGCAGCTTAACTCTAGCGGGAGCGAATGAGCAGTTCTTC,CVSSLTLAGANEQFF
once,TRBJ2-3,TRBV11-2,-,TGTAACAGCAGCCTTGATGGGGGAGCAGATACGCAGTATTTT,CNSSLDGGADTQYF
-,TRBJ2-3,TRBV29-1,-,TGCAGCGCTAATAGGGGCCCTGGAGATACGCAGTATTTT,CSANRGPGDTQYF
-,TRBJ2-7,TRBV11-1,TRBD1,TGTGCCAACAGCCAAGGTGGGACAGGGTTATATGAGCAGTACTTC,CANSQGGTGLYEQYF
many,TRBJ2-3,TRBV29-1,TRBD2,TGCAGCGTTGATCTAGCGGGAACCACAGATACGCAGTATTTT,CSVDLAGTTDTQYF
-,TRBJ2-2,TRBV19,TRBD2,TGTGCCACCTCCAGGGACTATTCCAACGCCGGGGAGCTGTTTTTT,CATSRDYSNAGELFF
-,TRBJ2-1,TRBV11-1,-,TGTGCCAGCAGGTTAGAAAGGGGGGGCCAGGGCAATGAGCAGCTCTTC,CASRLERGGQGNEQLF
-,TRBJ1-5,TRBV4-1,-,TGCGCCAGCAGCGCTCCCGGCCAAATTGGGCATCAGCCCCAGCATTTT,CASSAPGQIGHQPQHF
-,TRBJ2-7,TRBV7-9,TRBD1,TGTGCCAGCAGCCACGACGGGACAGGGAGTGAGCAGTACTTC,CASSHDGTGSEQYF
few,TRBJ2-1,TRBV5-1,-,TGCGCCAGCAGCTTGGTGGCAGGGTCCCACAATGAGCAGTTCTTC,CASSLVAGSHNEQFF
-,TRBJ2-7,TRBV7-9,-,TGTGCCAGCAGCTTAGTCGCGGGGGCCGGGGAGCAGTACTTC,CASSLVAGAGEQYF
-,TRBJ2-2,TRBV10-3,TRBD2,TGTGTCATCAGTGACGCGACGACTAGCGAGAACACCGGGGAGCTGTTTTTT,CVISDATTSENTGELFF
-,TRBJ2-3,TRBV7-9,TRBD2,TGTGCCAACAGCTTAGCGCGGGAGTTAGATACGCAGTATTTT,CANSLARELDTQYF
-,TRBJ2-3,TRBV11-2,-,TGTGCCAGCGGCTTAGGAATAAGACAGTTTTTTAGCACAGATACGCAATATTTT,CASGLGIRQFFSTDTQYF
-,TRBJ2-7,TRBV12-3/TRBV12-4,-,TGTGCCAGCAGCCCTCTGAAATCAGGGTCCTACGAGCAGTACTTC,CASSPLKSGSYEQYF
-,TRBJ2-2,TRBV11-2,-,TGTACTAGCAGCTTAGTTCCCCGGGAGCTGTTTTTC,CTSSLVPRELFF
-,TRBJ2-5,TRBV5-1,TRBD2,TGCGCCAGCAACTTGGATGTAGCGGGAGTTGAAGAGACCCAGTACTTC,CASNLDVAGVEETQYF
many,TRBJ2-3,TRBV10-1,-,TGCGCCAGCAGGGAGCAAGGCACAGATACGCAGTATTTT,CASREQGTDTQYF
many,TRBJ2-5,TRBV13,TRBD2,TGTGCCAGCAGCCTCGGGACTAGCGGCAAAGATGGGACCCAGTACTTC,CASSLGTSGKDGTQYF
-,TRBJ2-1,TRBV7-9,TRBD2,TGTGCCAGCAGCTTAGCCGGGACTAGCGGGAATGAGCAGTTCTTC,CASSLAGTSGNEQFF
few,TRBJ2-7,TRBV10-2,-,TGCGCCAGCAGCCTTGGCTCAGGGTCCCGCGAGCAGTACTTC,CASSLGSGSREQYF
many,TRBJ2-5,TRBV14,-,TGTGCCAGCAGCCAAGACCTCCGGGCAGTCCAAGAGACCCAGTACTTC,CASSQDLRAVQETQYF
-,TRBJ1-5,TRBV18,-,TGTGCCAGCTCACCATCACAAGTCAATCAGCCCCAGCATTTT,CASSPSQVNQPQHF
-,TRBJ2-7,TRBV11-1,-,TGTGTCAGCAGGACCGGGGCCTCCTCCTACGAGCAGTACTTC,CVSRTGASSYEQYF
-,TRBJ1-2,TRBV19,-,TGTGCCAGTAGTATAGATCGAGACCTGGACTATGGCTACACCTTC,CASSIDRDLDYGYTF
-,TRBJ1-1,TRBV30,-,TGTGCCTGGAGTTCGATGCACGAAGCTTTCTTT,CAWSSMHEAFF
-,TRBJ1-3,TRBV21-1,-,TGTGCCAGCAGCAAAAGTAGGTGGGAGGGAGTCTCTGGAAACACCATATATTTT,CASSKSRWEGVSGNTIYF
-,TRBJ1-6,TRBV6-5,TRBD1,TGTGCCAGCAGTCAGACAGGGGTCGGTTCACCCCTCCACTTT,CASSQTGVGSPLHF